The 3 T cell receptor beta chains in this list originate from one sample, sequenced in a study of cytomegalovirus exposure and HLA in healthy donors. PCR employed 60 Vbeta and 13 Jbeta primers. Libraries were prepared by immunoSEQ multiplex PCR; TCRdb keeps only in-frame clonotypes and omits some of them. This table has 180,000 or so clones, over 60% appearing once. The material sequenced was PBMCs. Source of these receptors: a man younger than 35 in good health and CMV-seronegative.

The chain links TRBV20-1 to TRBJ1-1, with D possibly TRBD1 on 6 matching bases. The CDR3 totals 11 residues. CDR1 and CDR2 (germline): DFQATT, SNEGSKA (reference sequence). Trimming took 3 bases from V and 5 from J, leaving 7 bases between them. The CDR3: CSASGTTEAFF. The CDR3 DNA is TGCAGTGCTAGTGGGACAACTGAAGCTTTCTTT.

The chain uses TRBV7-9 and TRBJ2-5, with a weak D call TRBD1 (6 bases). The CDR3 has 13 residues. The ends were cut back, 5 bases at V and 5 bases at J, with 12 bases in the middle. The germline V gene encodes CDR1 SEHNR and CDR2 FQNEAQ (reference sequence). DNA of the CDR3: TGTGCCAGCAGCCCCGGGACAAGGGAGACCCAGTACTTC. Amino acids: CASSPGTRETQYF.

The V gene is TRBV6-6, the J gene TRBJ1-4; D perhaps matches TRBD1 (6 bases). CDR3 length: 12 amino acids. The V end was cut by 2 bases, the J end by 8 bases, with 6 bases between. The germline CDR1 and CDR2 sequences are MNHNY and SVGAGI (reference sequence). CDR3 DNA: TGTGCCAGCAGTTACGACAGGGAAAAACTGTTTTTT. Amino acids: CASSYDREKLFF.